The present T cell receptor beta chain was sequenced within a study of cytomegalovirus exposure and HLA in healthy donors. Regarding the study as a whole: Across donors, sequencing depth was assumed by presence/absence analyses to be roughly uniform. A later analysis reported that several of the most significant clusters appeared to be linked to common viral pathogens, among them Epstein-Barr virus.

Amplification used 60 Vbeta primers and 13 Jbeta primers. Libraries were prepared by immunoSEQ multiplex PCR; TCRdb keeps only in-frame clonotypes and omits some of them. The sample carries 130,000 or so clones, 60% to 80% recorded once. The CDR3 sequence is 15 residues long. Germline V lookup: CDR1 MGHRA, CDR2 YSYEKL. The trim removed 6 bases at V and 2 bases at J, leaving 8 bases unmatched. Comments on this clone: The antigen is unknown.

V is TRBV4-1 and J is TRBJ2-5, with 8 nucleotides matching TRBD2. The sequence derives from a man aged 45-60 years in good health and CMV-seropositive. The material sequenced was PBMCs. CDR3 region: CASSYGTRLQETQYF. The CDR3, as DNA: TGCGCCAGCAGTTACGGGACTAGATTACAAGAGACCCAGTACTTC.